The clone carrying this T cell receptor beta chain was observed many times. This CDR3 has 14 residues. Germline V gene lookup returns CDR1 MNHEY and CDR2 SVGAGI. With V trimmed by 6 bases and J by 6 bases, 7 bases remained unmatched. The data originate from a study of neurological immune-mediated disorders. A total of 2 million PBMCs stored at -80 degrees C provided the unsorted libraries. TCRdb processed the 5' RACE reads anew with MiXCR; each CDR3 protein has one entry. This sample has tens of thousands of distinct CDR3 sequences; 2.5% to 3% occur once, and the top ten carry about 1%. The sequence came from a woman between 25 and 40 years old with multiple sclerosis. This sequence joins TRBV6-5 and TRBJ2-7; 11 nucleotides align to TRBD2. The sequenced material came from PBMCs. The CDR3, as DNA: TGTGCCAGCAGAAGACTAGCGGGGTCCCCCGAGCAGTACTTC. Encoded protein: CASRRLAGSPEQYF.